Below are 26 T cell receptor beta chains sequenced from a single sample in a study of T cell clonotyping in hematopoietic cell transplantation (dated by TCRdb to the early 2020s). The library was produced with the immunoSEQ multiplex PCR assay. TCRdb holds this immuneACCESS table with in-frame rearrangements only. Some clones are missing; in checked studies, unresolved V genes explain under half, and the rest has no known cause. The sample records about 14,000 clones, 86% of which are singletons. The ten largest clones add up to around 13% of the sample. The time point label of this sample denotes: 100 days after allo-HCT. Source: PBMCs, taken 100 days after allogeneic stem cell transplant. The receptors derive from a male patient between 50 and 60 years old who had an allogeneic stem cell transplant from an unrelated donor, so T cells may come from the graft donor. Some clones in this sample may be carry-over from other donors' samples.

The table lists this clone with a count of one. CDR3 DNA: TGTGCCAGGCGACCGGGACTAGCGGGAGTGGAGGACGAGCAGTACTTC. Residues: CARRPGLAGVEDEQYF. The rearrangement joins TRBV27 to TRBJ2-7; 14 positions agree with TRBD2. Germline CDR1 is MNHEY and CDR2 is SMNVEV (reference sequence). Losses at the gene ends were 9 bases for V and 5 bases for J; bases not matched to a gene: 12. This CDR3 region has 16 residues.

The J gene is TRBJ1-2, the V gene TRBV9; D is perhaps TRBD1 (5 bases). Trimming stripped 4 bases from V and 5 bases from J, with 12 bases between. The germline CDR1 and CDR2 sequences are SGDLS and YYNGEE. The CDR3 length is 13 residues. This CDR3 is CASSIRQSYGYTF. The CDR3 DNA reads as TGTGCCAGCAGCATTCGACAGTCGTATGGCTACACCTTC. The variable domain in full, with the rest retrieved from reference TRBV9 and TRBJ1-2, is DSGVTQTPKHLITATGQRVTLRCSPRSGDLSVYWYQQSLDQGLQFLIQYYNGEERAKGNILERFSAQQFPDLHSELNLSSLELGDSALYFCASSIRQSYGYTFGSGTRLTVV.

The chain combines TRBV19 with TRBJ1-3; 7 nucleotides match TRBD1. CDR3 length equals 16 residues. From germline, CDR1 is LNHDA and CDR2 SQIVND (reference sequence). Trimming at V came to 11 bases and at J to 0 bases, leaving 13 bases not matched to a gene. CDR3 sequence (DNA): TGTGCCTCCAGGGGGGCAGGGGAGAACTCTGGAAACACCATATATTTT. The encoded protein is CASRGAGENSGNTIYF.

CDR3 region: CASRAGTGFEKLFF. The DNA for the CDR3 is TGTGCCAGTAGGGCCGGGACAGGGTTCGAAAAACTGTTTTTT. The chain combines TRBV19 with TRBJ1-4; 9 bases agree with TRBD1. The CDR3 has 14 residues. In germline, CDR1 is LNHDA, CDR2 SQIVND (reference sequence). The V segment lost 6 bases and the J segment 8 bases; nucleotides outside the gene matches: 7.

This clone came up once. The V and J genes are TRBV14 and TRBJ1-1; D might be TRBD1 (6 bases). Germline CDR1 reads SGHDN; CDR2 reads FVKESK. CDR3 length: 15 amino acids. Deletions cut 1 base from V and 6 bases from J, with 15 bases between. The CDR3 sequence: CASSQVLGAQAEAFF. CDR3 DNA: TGTGCCAGCAGCCAAGTTCTGGGGGCGCAAGCTGAAGCTTTCTTT.

V gene TRBV7-2 combines with J gene TRBJ2-5; D call uncertain. This CDR3 has 11 residues. Trimming pared 3 bases from V and 5 bases from J, leaving 4 bases between. Germline V CDR1 and CDR2: SGHTA, FQGNSA. The CDR3 nucleotides are TGTGCCAGCAGCTTCTTGGAGACCCAGTACTTC. Protein product: CASSFLETQYF. Complete variable domain (other parts from reference TRBV7-2 and TRBJ2-5): GAGVSQSPSNKVTEKGKDVELRCDPISGHTALYWYRQSLGQGLEFLIYFQGNSAPDKSGLPSDRFSAERTGGSVSTLTIQRTQQEDSAVYLCASSFLETQYFGPGTRLLVL.

In this sample, this clone turned up once. The chain links TRBV5-1 to TRBJ1-2, with D perhaps matching TRBD1 (6 bases). There are 13 residues in the CDR3. V lost 2 bases and J lost 4, with 9 bases in between. In germline, CDR1 is SGHRS, CDR2 YFSETQ. This CDR3 is CASSLETGYGYTF. As DNA, the CDR3 is TGCGCCAGCAGCTTAGAGACAGGCTATGGCTACACCTTC.

This chain uses TRBV19 with TRBJ2-5, with 8 bases identical to TRBD1. The J segment lost 4 bases and the V segment lost 5 bases, leaving 9 bases of the junction unmatched. The CDR3 loop spans 15 amino acids. CDR1 is LNHDA and CDR2 is SQIVND in the germline V gene (reference sequence). The CDR3 loop is CASSGTQGDRETQYF. As DNA, the CDR3 is TGTGCCAGTAGTGGTACACAGGGGGATCGAGAGACCCAGTACTTC.

The genes are TRBV27 and TRBJ1-2; 7 bases fit TRBD1. The junction had 8 bases not matched to a gene; V was cut back by 0 bases and J by 7 bases. The germline CDR1 and CDR2 sequences are MNHEY and SMNVEV (reference sequence). The CDR3 has 15 amino acids. CDR3 sequence reads: CASSLSLGGASGYTF. The CDR3 region has the DNA TGTGCCAGCAGTTTATCGCTAGGGGGCGCCTCTGGCTACACCTTC.

This clone came up once. CDR3 nucleotide sequence: TGTGCCAGCAGCGTAGCAGGCGGGAGCTCCTACGAGCAGTACTTC. Translation: CASSVAGGSSYEQYF. The rearrangement joins TRBV9 to TRBJ2-7; 7 bases map to TRBD2. With V trimmed by 0 bases and J by 0 bases, 3 bases remained unmatched. The germline V gene encodes CDR1 SGDLS and CDR2 YYNGEE. The CDR3 is 15 residues long.

V usage is TRBV2 and J usage is TRBJ2-1, with 8 bases identical to TRBD2. The length of the CDR3 is 13 residues. The germline V gene has CDR1 SNHLY and CDR2 FYNNEI. V was pared by 7 bases and J by 8 bases, with 7 bases of the junction left unmatched. The CDR3 region has the DNA TGTGCCAGCACAGTCCCGGGGGGGCATGAGCAGTTCTTC. Its protein is CASTVPGGHEQFF.

The chain carries TRBV18 and TRBJ1-1; no definite D call. The CDR3 sequence is 13 residues long. Between the trimmed V and J ends, which lost 6 bases and 1 base, there was a span of 9 bases. CDR1 is KGHSH, CDR2 LQKENI, per germline. Written as DNA, the CDR3 is TGTGCCAGCTCCGGGCAGGCGAACACTGAAGCTTTCTTT. Amino acid sequence: CASSGQANTEAFF.

V and J are TRBV10-2 and TRBJ1-2; weak D call: TRBD1 (5 bases). Trimming removed 7 bases from V and 5 bases from J, with 17 bases in between. CDR3 length: 14 residues. The germline gives CDR1 WSHSY, CDR2 SAAADI. The CDR3 DNA follows: TGCGCCAGCAAGGCGGGCAGGGATCGGTATGGCTACACCTTC. Amino acid sequence: CASKAGRDRYGYTF.

The rearrangement joins TRBV30 to TRBJ2-1; D gene unclear. The CDR3 totals 12 residues. CDR1 GTSNPN and CDR2 SVGIG come from the germline V gene (reference sequence). The germline V and J ends were trimmed by 1 base and 8 bases, with 9 bases remaining between them. CDR3 protein: CAWSDSAYEQFF. DNA of the CDR3: TGTGCCTGGAGTGACAGCGCTTATGAGCAGTTCTTC.

The chain uses TRBV28 and TRBJ1-4; D gene unclear. The germline gives CDR1 MDHEN, CDR2 SYDVKM. Trimming shortened V by 4 bases and J by 4 bases, and 7 bases separated the two germline ends. CDR3 length: 13 residues. The CDR3 coding sequence is TGTGCCAGCAGTTACAGCAGTAATGAAAAACTGTTTTTT. Translating it yields CASSYSSNEKLFF.

In this sample, this clone turned up a few times. This chain joins TRBV5-3 and TRBJ2-7; possibly TRBD1 for D (5 bases). TRBV5-3 belongs to the ORF category, with a function that is uncertain. The V gene lost 0 bases and the J gene lost 3 bases, with 16 bases spanning the gap. The CDR3 loop spans 16 amino acids. The CDR3 DNA is TGTGCCAGAAGCTTGGCCAGGCAGGGATCCGACTACGAGCAGTACTTC. Amino acids: CARSLARQGSDYEQYF.

This chain links TRBV5-8 with TRBJ1-1; 8 nucleotides agree with TRBD1. CDR1 and CDR2 from the germline V gene are SGHTS and YDEGEE. V trimming: 3 bases; J trimming: 0 bases; junction bases outside the gene matches: 4. The CDR3 consists of 15 residues. DNA for the CDR3: TGTGCCAGCAGCTCTGGACAGGGATTGAACACTGAAGCTTTCTTT. Residues: CASSSGQGLNTEAFF.

The J gene is TRBJ2-1, the V gene TRBV5-1; 8 bases are a match to TRBD1. Germline-derived CDR1 and CDR2 are SGHRS and YFSETQ. This CDR3 has 16 amino acids. Germline trimming cut 0 bases from V and 5 bases from J; bases unmatched to any gene: 7. The CDR3 sequence: CASSLVTGGIDNEQFF. The CDR3 DNA follows: TGCGCCAGCAGCTTGGTTACAGGGGGAATAGACAATGAGCAGTTCTTC.

In this sample, this clone turned up once. This chain connects TRBV29-1 to TRBJ2-3; D unresolved. The CDR3 has 13 amino acids. Deletions cut 7 bases from V and 2 bases from J, with 13 bases between. CDR1 is SQVTM and CDR2 is ANQGSEA in the germline V gene. The CDR3 reads CSALAQFTDTQYF. DNA for the CDR3: TGCAGCGCCCTGGCTCAATTCACAGATACGCAGTATTTT.

The chain has TRBV28 and TRBJ2-2, with 8 bases matching TRBD2. In germline, CDR1 is MDHEN, CDR2 SYDVKM. The CDR3 covers 17 residues. J lost 0 bases, V lost 3 bases, and 6 bases had no gene match. CDR3 in amino acids: CASSFLRGGSNTGELFF. As DNA, the CDR3 is TGTGCCAGCAGTTTCCTCCGCGGGGGGTCGAACACCGGGGAGCTGTTTTTT.

This chain joins TRBV9 and TRBJ2-7, with TRBD1 identical over 10 bases. The CDR3 length is 14 residues. Germline values: CDR1 SGDLS, CDR2 YYNGEE. Trimming cost V 5 bases and J 4 bases; bases outside gene matches: 6. CDR3 region: CASSGGQGDYEQYF. For the CDR3, the DNA is TGTGCCAGCAGTGGTGGACAGGGGGATTACGAGCAGTACTTC.

This clone appeared a few times. The chain couples TRBV7-8 to TRBJ1-2; D remains unclear. Trimming shortened V by 4 bases and J by 1 base, and 10 bases separated the two germline ends. The CDR3 sequence is 14 residues long. CDR1 is SGHVS and CDR2 is FQNEAQ in the germline V gene. The CDR3 DNA reads as TGTGCCAGCAGCTATGGGATACTTAACTATGGCTACACCTTC. Protein sequence: CASSYGILNYGYTF.

V is TRBV30 and J is TRBJ1-3; D may be TRBD1 (6 bases). The CDR3 length is 16 residues. V lost 1 base, J lost 3 bases, and 16 bases lay in between. In germline, CDR1 is GTSNPN, CDR2 SVGIG (reference sequence). The CDR3 sequence is CAWSEFRGAFGNTIYF. The CDR3 nucleotides are TGTGCCTGGAGTGAATTTCGGGGGGCGTTTGGAAACACCATATATTTT.

This rearrangement joins TRBV19 to TRBJ2-7, with D maybe TRBD2 (5 bases). V lost 3 bases and J lost 4, with 13 bases in between. This CDR3 is 14 amino acids long. CDR1 is LNHDA and CDR2 is SQIVND in the germline V gene (reference sequence). This chain's CDR3 is CASSMSGLMYEQYF. For the CDR3, the DNA is TGTGCCAGTAGTATGTCGGGGTTGATGTACGAGCAGTACTTC.

The chain joins TRBV12-5 to TRBJ1-1; D is perhaps TRBD1 (6 bases). CDR1 and CDR2 (germline): LGHNT, FRNRAP. The CDR3 has 13 residues. Trimming removed 1 base from V and 4 bases from J, with 7 bases in between. The CDR3 reads CASGLEGGTEAFF. In DNA, the CDR3 is TGTGCTAGTGGTTTGGAGGGGGGCACTGAAGCTTTCTTT.

V gene TRBV6-6 combines with J gene TRBJ1-1, with D perhaps matching TRBD1 (6 bases). CDR1 MNHNY and CDR2 SVGAGI come from the germline V gene (reference sequence). Trimming stripped 5 bases from V and 7 bases from J, with 14 bases between. The CDR3 runs 13 residues. The CDR3 DNA sequence: TGTGCCAGCAGTCCCCAAGGGGGAGGTGAAGCTTTCTTT. This encodes CASSPQGGGEAFF.